These 6 T cell receptor beta chains were sequenced from one sample in a study of tumor-infiltrating lymphocytes in primary liver carcinoma. Germline DNA was also extracted, and blood RNA derived from unsorted whole blood. A constant-region primer served to make TCR beta cDNA from 500 to 550 ng total RNA. Construction of TCR beta libraries relied on three successive nested multiplex PCR rounds employing slightly modified ARM-PCR. TRBV1-TRBV30 forward primers and a C-beta reverse primer were used in the first two PCR rounds, which each ran for 9 to 10 cycles. TCRdb used MiXCR to reprocess the multiplex PCR reads, holding one entry per CDR3 protein. The sample shows 300,000 to 350,000 distinct CDR3 sequences, 65% of them seen only once. The specimen was peripheral blood. Receptors were obtained from a man aged 35 to 55 with primary liver carcinoma and hepatitis B virus infection.

This clonotype has ten or more counts. This chain joins TRBV5-4 and TRBJ2-4; 12 bases fit TRBD1. Germline values: CDR1 SGHNT, CDR2 YYREEE (reference sequence). V dropped 3 bases and J dropped 8; count of bases not matched to a gene: 9. The CDR3 sequence is 16 residues long. The CDR3 loop reads CASSSPGTGGADIQYF. The CDR3 nucleotides read TGTGCCAGCAGCTCACCAGGGACAGGGGGCGCGGACATTCAGTACTTC.

This clonotype was seen only a few times. With a much larger clone just one base away, this may be a read error. V and J are TRBV4-3 and TRBJ1-1; D ambiguous. The CDR3 is 13 residues long. The V gene's germline CDR1 is LGHNA and CDR2 YSLEER. The CDR3 nucleotides are TGCGCCGGCAGCCAAAAAAAAGGTGTGGAAGCTTTCTTT. Translating gives CAGSQKKGVEAFF.

The chain is built from TRBV30 and TRBJ1-1; a weak D match, TRBD1 (5 bases). The CDR3 consists of 13 residues. Germline lookup yields CDR1 GTSNPN and CDR2 SVGIG (reference sequence). With 5 bases removed from V and 4 bases from J, the gap between germline ends came to 14 bases. The CDR3 DNA reads TGTGCCTGGGGGGACCGCGGAGGCACTGAAGCTTTCTTT. It encodes CAWGDRGGTEAFF. Filled out from reference TRBV30 and TRBJ1-1, the complete variable domain reads SQTIHQWPATLVQPVGSPLSLECTVEGTSNPNLYWYRQAAGRGLQLLFYSVGIGQISSEVPQNLSASRPQDRQFILSSKKLLLSDSGFYLCAWGDRGGTEAFFGQGTRLTVV.

As to this clonotype: A much larger clone lies a single base off, so this may be a read error. The J gene is TRBJ2-2, the V gene TRBV10-3; TRBD2 matches at 11 bases. From germline, CDR1 is ENHRY and CDR2 SYGVKD. The length of the CDR3 is 16 residues. CDR3 sequence reads: CAIKRTSGSNNGELFF. As DNA, the CDR3 is TGTGCCATCAAACGGACTAGCGGGTCGAACAACGGGGAGCTGTTTTTT.

In the case of this clonotype: A much larger clone is a single base away; this may be a read error. The V gene is TRBV29-1, the J gene TRBJ2-7, with D possibly matching TRBD1 (5 bases). V gave up 7 bases and J gave up 7 bases, with 23 bases separating them. CDR1 and CDR2 (germline): SQVTM, ANQGSEA. CDR3 length equals 14 residues. CDR3 DNA: TGCAGCGCCGCCGTTTTACAGGTGGCTGGGGAGCAGTACTTC. The encoded protein is CSAAVLQVAGEQYF.

Turning to this clonotype: A single base separates this from a much larger clone, so it may be a read error. Because the CDR3 is missing its conserved closing phenylalanine or tryptophan, this is likely a read error. The chain recombines TRBV10-3 with TRBJ2-7; 11 nucleotides line up with TRBD2. The CDR3 covers 16 residues. The V and J ends lost 4 bases and 0 bases, in that order; junction bases with no gene match: 5. Per germline, CDR1 ENHRY and CDR2 SYGVKD. The CDR3 sequence: CAISALTSGDSYEQYL. The CDR3 DNA reads TGTGCCATCAGTGCCCTGACTAGCGGGGACTCCTACGAGCAGTACTTA.